This is a list of T cell receptor beta chains from one sample in a study of OX40 agonist ivuxolimab in advanced cancers. Method: immunoSEQ multiplex PCR; TCRdb's copy keeps in-frame clones and lacks some. The profile shows over 65,000 clones, about 88% of them singletons. This specimen consisted of CD4+ or CD8+ T cells sorted from blood, obtained in a trial of the OX40 agonist ivuxolimab. The receptor source for this set is an adult with an advanced solid tumor such as melanoma, head and neck, liver or kidney cancer. Both conserved end residues are part of each CDR3. Each record gives: D gene, V gene, J gene, clone size, CDR3 protein, CDR3 DNA. D genes are given only for firm matches. Size is stated for part of the rows, as once, few or many counts, or as a class when the clone is expanded.

D gene: NA
V gene: TRBV21-1
J gene: TRBJ2-5
clone size: once
CDR3 protein: CASSKSPPPGAIQETQYF
CDR3 DNA: TGTGCCAGCAGCAAATCTCCGCCGCCAGGAGCCATCCAAGAGACCCAGTACTTC

D gene: TRBD1
V gene: TRBV4-2
J gene: TRBJ1-6
clone size: few
CDR3 protein: CASSQVSQGDSPLHF
CDR3 DNA: TGTGCCAGCAGCCAAGTATCACAGGGGGATTCACCCCTCCACTTT

D gene: TRBD2
V gene: TRBV18
J gene: TRBJ2-1
clone size: NA
CDR3 protein: CASSRGSGREQFF
CDR3 DNA: TGTGCCAGCTCCCGTGGTAGCGGGAGAGAGCAGTTCTTC

D gene: TRBD1
V gene: TRBV6-5
J gene: TRBJ1-5
clone size: NA
CDR3 protein: CAAARDRFNQPQHF
CDR3 DNA: TGTGCCGCCGCCAGGGACAGGTTCAATCAGCCCCAGCATTTT

D gene: TRBD2
V gene: TRBV7-6
J gene: TRBJ2-7
clone size: NA
CDR3 protein: CASSQLPGLAAYEQYF
CDR3 DNA: TGTGCCAGCAGCCAGCTACCGGGACTAGCGGCCTACGAGCAGTACTTC

D gene: NA
V gene: TRBV28
J gene: TRBJ1-5
clone size: once
CDR3 protein: CASMSENSNQPQHF
CDR3 DNA: TGTGCCAGCATGTCTGAGAATAGCAATCAGCCCCAGCATTTT

D gene: TRBD2
V gene: TRBV14
J gene: TRBJ2-5
clone size: NA
CDR3 protein: CASRGLAETQYF
CDR3 DNA: TGTGCCAGCAGAGGACTAGCAGAGACCCAGTACTTC

D gene: TRBD2
V gene: TRBV28
J gene: TRBJ2-4
clone size: NA
CDR3 protein: CASSLYNPGTSPNIQYF
CDR3 DNA: TGTGCCAGCAGTTTATACAATCCCGGGACTAGCCCCAACATTCAGTACTTC

D gene: NA
V gene: TRBV27
J gene: TRBJ1-1
clone size: NA
CDR3 protein: CASSSRTSNTEAFF
CDR3 DNA: TGTGCCAGCAGCTCACGGACCTCGAACACTGAAGCTTTCTTT

D gene: TRBD2
V gene: TRBV19
J gene: TRBJ2-1
clone size: NA
CDR3 protein: CASSPGASGSSYYNEQFF
CDR3 DNA: TGTGCCAGTAGCCCTGGGGCTAGCGGGAGCTCGTATTACAATGAGCAGTTCTTC

D gene: NA
V gene: TRBV19
J gene: TRBJ2-5
clone size: NA
CDR3 protein: CASSMGGGGETQYF
CDR3 DNA: TGTGCCAGTAGTATGGGTGGGGGAGGAGAGACCCAGTACTTC

D gene: TRBD1
V gene: TRBV5-4
J gene: TRBJ2-7
clone size: NA
CDR3 protein: CASSGGTGARYEQYF
CDR3 DNA: TGTGCCAGCAGCGGCGGGACAGGGGCCAGGTACGAGCAGTACTTC

D gene: TRBD2
V gene: TRBV7-9
J gene: TRBJ2-1
clone size: once
CDR3 protein: CASSLAQTSQSQFF
CDR3 DNA: TGTGCCAGCAGCTTGGCTCAGACTAGCCAATCGCAGTTCTTC

D gene: TRBD2
V gene: TRBV5-1
J gene: TRBJ2-3
clone size: NA
CDR3 protein: CASSIGTSGRGDTQYF
CDR3 DNA: TGCGCCAGCAGCATCGGGACTAGCGGGCGCGGAGATACGCAGTATTTT

D gene: TRBD2
V gene: TRBV27
J gene: TRBJ2-3
clone size: few
CDR3 protein: CASPGRPHTDTQYF
CDR3 DNA: TGTGCCAGCCCCGGGAGGCCCCACACAGATACGCAGTATTTT

D gene: TRBD1
V gene: TRBV2
J gene: TRBJ1-2
clone size: NA
CDR3 protein: CASSSRDRGGYTF
CDR3 DNA: TGTGCCAGCAGTAGCCGGGACAGAGGTGGCTACACCTTC

D gene: NA
V gene: TRBV9
J gene: TRBJ1-2
clone size: NA
CDR3 protein: CASRGTDYGYTF
CDR3 DNA: TGTGCCAGCAGAGGGACTGATTATGGCTACACCTTC

D gene: TRBD2
V gene: TRBV28
J gene: TRBJ2-1
clone size: NA
CDR3 protein: CASRGGILAGGPLFF
CDR3 DNA: TGTGCCAGCAGGGGGGGGATACTAGCGGGAGGGCCCTTGTTCTTC

D gene: NA
V gene: TRBV7-9
J gene: TRBJ1-6
clone size: NA
CDR3 protein: CASSLPSSPLHF
CDR3 DNA: TGTGCCAGCAGCCTTCCATCGTCACCCCTCCACTTT

D gene: NA
V gene: TRBV9
J gene: TRBJ2-5
clone size: NA
CDR3 protein: CASSVGAWDGETQYF
CDR3 DNA: TGTGCCAGCAGCGTAGGGGCGTGGGACGGTGAGACCCAGTACTTC

D gene: TRBD1
V gene: TRBV7-2
J gene: TRBJ1-1
clone size: NA
CDR3 protein: CASSSAGDRVGNTEAFF
CDR3 DNA: TGTGCCAGCAGCTCAGCCGGGGACAGGGTTGGGAACACTGAAGCTTTCTTT

D gene: NA
V gene: TRBV6-1
J gene: TRBJ1-2
clone size: NA
CDR3 protein: CASSEGSSGSPAGYTF
CDR3 DNA: TGTGCCAGCAGTGAAGGAAGTTCTGGATCACCGGCGGGCTACACCTTC

D gene: NA
V gene: TRBV11-2
J gene: TRBJ2-3
clone size: NA
CDR3 protein: CASWAISGGGTDTQYF
CDR3 DNA: TGTGCCAGCTGGGCAATTAGCGGAGGGGGGACAGATACGCAGTATTTT

D gene: NA
V gene: TRBV19
J gene: TRBJ2-1
clone size: NA
CDR3 protein: CATKYSTYNEQFF
CDR3 DNA: TGTGCCACAAAGTACAGTACGTACAATGAGCAGTTCTTC

D gene: NA
V gene: TRBV18
J gene: TRBJ2-7
clone size: NA
CDR3 protein: CASSFAETYEQYF
CDR3 DNA: TGTGCCAGCTCATTTGCCGAAACCTACGAGCAGTACTTC

D gene: TRBD1
V gene: TRBV25-1
J gene: TRBJ1-2
clone size: NA
CDR3 protein: CASSGRDRAYGYTF
CDR3 DNA: TGTGCCAGCAGTGGACGGGACAGGGCATATGGCTACACCTTC

D gene: NA
V gene: TRBV7-8
J gene: TRBJ2-6
clone size: once
CDR3 protein: CASSPLESGSAGANVLTF
CDR3 DNA: TGTGCCAGCAGCCCACTCGAGTCAGGGTCGGCTGGGGCCAACGTCCTGACTTTC

D gene: TRBD1
V gene: TRBV6-5
J gene: TRBJ1-2
clone size: NA
CDR3 protein: CASSPHRGYGYTF
CDR3 DNA: TGTGCCAGCAGTCCCCACAGGGGCTATGGCTACACCTTC

D gene: TRBD2
V gene: TRBV5-4
J gene: TRBJ2-3
clone size: NA
CDR3 protein: CASSLAIDGGTDTQYF
CDR3 DNA: TGTGCCAGCAGCTTGGCCATCGACGGGGGGACAGATACGCAGTATTTT

D gene: NA
V gene: TRBV7-2
J gene: TRBJ2-1
clone size: few
CDR3 protein: CASSLQEVDNEQFF
CDR3 DNA: TGTGCCAGCAGCTTACAGGAAGTAGACAATGAGCAGTTCTTC